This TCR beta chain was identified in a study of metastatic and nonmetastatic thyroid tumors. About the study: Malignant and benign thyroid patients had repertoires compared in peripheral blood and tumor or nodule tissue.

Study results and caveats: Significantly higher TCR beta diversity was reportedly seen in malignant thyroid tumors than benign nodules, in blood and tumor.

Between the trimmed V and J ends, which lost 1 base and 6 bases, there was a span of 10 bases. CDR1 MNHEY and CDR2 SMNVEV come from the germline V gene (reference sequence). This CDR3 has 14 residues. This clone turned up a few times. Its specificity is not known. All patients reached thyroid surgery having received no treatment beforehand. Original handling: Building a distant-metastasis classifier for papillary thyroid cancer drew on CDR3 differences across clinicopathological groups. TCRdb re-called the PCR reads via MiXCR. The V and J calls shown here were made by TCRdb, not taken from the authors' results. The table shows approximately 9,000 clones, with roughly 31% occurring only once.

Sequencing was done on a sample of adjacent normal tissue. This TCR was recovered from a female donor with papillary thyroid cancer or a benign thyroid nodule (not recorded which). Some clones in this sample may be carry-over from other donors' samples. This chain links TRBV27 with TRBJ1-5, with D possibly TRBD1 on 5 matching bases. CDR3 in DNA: TGTGCCAGCAGTTTATTGGGGGGTGGTCAGCCCCAGCATTTT. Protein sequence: CASSLLGGGQPQHF.